What follows are 24 T cell receptor beta chains derived from one specimen sequenced in a study of blood T cell repertoires in COVID-19. The repertoire was sequenced with immunoSEQ multiplex PCR; TCRdb's copy has only in-frame clones and lacks some. Of approximately 220,000 clones listed, about 83% are singletons. Material for sequencing was PBMCs or T cells enriched from blood (not recorded which). Source of these receptors: a woman between 40 and 55 years old who had been exposed to COVID-19.

The J gene is TRBJ1-1, the V gene TRBV5-6; D gene ambiguous. The germline gives CDR1 SGHDT, CDR2 YYEEEE. CDR3 length equals 17 residues. Trimming shortened V by 4 bases and J by 0 bases, and 19 bases separated the two germline ends. This chain's CDR3 is CASSDSLVRVLNTEAFF. In nucleotides, the CDR3 is TGTGCCAGCAGCGATAGTCTAGTGCGGGTGCTGAACACTGAAGCTTTCTTT.

The gene calls are TRBV4-1 and TRBJ1-2; maybe TRBD1 (6 bases). This CDR3 region has 14 residues. Germline CDR1 MGHRA, CDR2 YSYEKL. V dropped 1 base and J dropped 4 bases, with 10 bases sitting between them. CDR3 in DNA: TGCGCCAGCAGCCAAGTCCGGGACACCTATGGCTACACCTTC. Protein: CASSQVRDTYGYTF.

The gene calls are TRBV19 and TRBJ1-5; D gene unclear. V lost 1 base and J lost 7, with 11 bases in between. Germline V CDR1 and CDR2: LNHDA, SQIVND (reference sequence). CDR3 size: 14 residues. The CDR3 here is CASSIVGIAQPQHF. Written as DNA, the CDR3 is TGTGCCAGTAGTATAGTAGGGATAGCGCAGCCCCAGCATTTT.

At least ten counts were recorded for this clone. J is TRBJ1-6 and V is TRBV7-9, with D perhaps matching TRBD1 (5 bases). V gave up 6 bases and J gave up 6 bases, with 24 bases separating them. The CDR3 contains 18 residues. Germline lookup yields CDR1 SEHNR and CDR2 FQNEAQ (reference sequence). In nucleotides, the CDR3 is TGTGCCAGCAGTCCTGGTTGGGGCACCGAATCGAGTAATTCACCCCTCCACTTT. Translated: CASSPGWGTESSNSPLHF.

J is TRBJ1-3 and V is TRBV19; D perhaps matches TRBD1 (5 bases). The CDR3 consists of 16 residues. From germline, CDR1 is LNHDA and CDR2 SQIVND (reference sequence). With 7 bases removed from V and 0 bases from J, the gap between germline ends came to 16 bases. The CDR3 DNA reads as TGTGCCAGTACCCAGACAGCAACCCTCTCTGGAAACACCATATATTTT. Encoded protein: CASTQTATLSGNTIYF.

This clone was counted a few times. This chain uses TRBV7-9 with TRBJ1-5; 7 nucleotides agree with TRBD1. Germline CDR1 and CDR2: SEHNR and FQNEAQ (reference sequence). V was clipped by 5 bases and J by 5 bases; unmatched bases: 3. The CDR3 extends over 13 amino acids. The CDR3 DNA is TGTGCCAGCAGCCCCACAGGGGATCAGCCCCAGCATTTT. Protein product: CASSPTGDQPQHF. The full variable domain, in which reference TRBV7-9 and TRBJ1-5 provide the parts outside the CDR3, is DTGVSQNPRHKITKRGQNVTFRCDPISEHNRLYWYRQTLGQGPEFLTYFQNEAQLEKSRLLSDRFSAERPKGSFSTLEIQRTEQGDSAMYLCASSPTGDQPQHFGDGTRLSIL.

This sequence joins TRBV4-3 and TRBJ2-2; 9 bases align to TRBD2. The V gene end was trimmed by 4 bases and the J gene end by 0 bases; junction bases not matched to a gene: 3. The CDR3 has 16 amino acids. CDR1 and CDR2 from the germline V gene are LGHNA and YSLEER. Here the CDR3 reads CASSLAGAPNTGELFF. Here the CDR3 DNA reads TGCGCCAGCAGCCTAGCGGGGGCTCCGAACACCGGGGAGCTGTTTTTT.

The chain combines TRBV7-2 with TRBJ1-2; D may be TRBD1 (5 bases). CDR3 length: 17 amino acids. Germline V gene sequence: CDR1 SGHTA, CDR2 FQGNSA. V lost 5 bases and J lost 2, with 21 bases in between. CDR3 sequence reads: CASSPGSGTLGNYGYTF. Here the CDR3 DNA reads TGTGCCAGCAGCCCGGGTTCCGGGACTCTGGGGAACTATGGCTACACCTTC.

The rearrangement joins TRBV6-5 to TRBJ2-3; 9 bases agree with TRBD2. This CDR3 spans 16 amino acids. Germline-derived CDR1 and CDR2 are MNHEY and SVGAGI. Trimming cost V 0 bases and J 0 bases; bases outside gene matches: 1. The CDR3 sequence is CASSYSSGGSTDTQYF. The CDR3 nucleotides read TGTGCCAGCAGTTACTCTAGCGGGGGTAGCACAGATACGCAGTATTTT.

J is TRBJ1-1 and V is TRBV3-1 (or the pseudogene TRBV3-2); possible D gene TRBD1, 6 bases. This CDR3 is built from 15 residues. V was cut by 4 bases and J by 4 bases, with 16 bases left in between. Per the germline V gene, CDR1 is LGHDT and CDR2 is YNNKEL (reference sequence). The CDR3 region is CASSPRRGLGTEAFF. As DNA, the CDR3 is TGTGCCAGCAGCCCGCGCAGGGGCTTGGGCACTGAAGCTTTCTTT.

The J gene is TRBJ2-7, the V gene TRBV6-2 or TRBV6-3; 7 positions agree with TRBD2. This CDR3 region has 13 residues. Germline V CDR1 and CDR2: MNHEY, SVGEGT. V lost 5 bases to trimming and J lost 0 bases; unmatched junction nucleotides: 1. CDR3 sequence (DNA): TGTGCCAGCAGTCGGACTAGCTCCTACGAGCAGTACTTC. It encodes CASSRTSSYEQYF.

The rearrangement joins TRBV7-4 to TRBJ2-3, with 7 nucleotides matching TRBD2. The junction had 3 bases not matched to a gene; V was cut back by 4 bases and J by 8 bases. Germline-derived CDR1 and CDR2 are SGHVT and SQSDAQ. This CDR3 spans 12 amino acids. CDR3 in DNA: TGTGCCAGCAGCTCCCGACTAGCTACGCAGTATTTT. Translated, it gives CASSSRLATQYF. Variable domain in full (rest from reference TRBV7-4 and TRBJ2-3): GAGVSQSPRYKVAKRGRDVALRCDSISGHVTLYWYRQTLGQGSEVLTYSQSDAQRDKSGRPSGRFSAERPERSVSTLKIQRTEQGDSAVYLCASSSRLATQYFGPGTRLTVL.

The chain joins TRBV6-5 to TRBJ2-7, with D uncertain. V was cut by 0 bases and J by 2 bases, with 11 bases left in between. The germline gives CDR1 MNHEY, CDR2 SVGAGI. CDR3 size: 15 residues. This chain's CDR3 is CASSYSVGPTYEQYF. CDR3 bases: TGTGCCAGCAGTTACTCTGTGGGCCCCACCTACGAGCAGTACTTC.

The chain combines TRBV29-1 with TRBJ2-3; weak D call: TRBD2 (5 bases). V was trimmed by 5 bases and J by 5 bases, leaving 14 bases between them. This CDR3 contains 13 residues. Germline V gives CDR1 SQVTM, CDR2 ANQGSEA. CDR3 coding DNA: TGCAGCGTTTCACTAGTCGGAGTAGATACGCAGTATTTT. It translates to CSVSLVGVDTQYF.

The chain couples TRBV29-1 to TRBJ2-7, with D unclear. The V end was cut by 4 bases, the J end by 0 bases, with 7 bases between. The CDR3 is 12 residues long. Germline assignment: CDR1 SQVTM and CDR2 ANQGSEA. The CDR3 here is CSVASSSYEQYF. The CDR3 nucleotides read TGCAGCGTTGCAAGCTCCTCCTACGAGCAGTACTTC.

The genes are TRBV18 and TRBJ2-2; 7 bases align to TRBD1. The germline CDR1 and CDR2 sequences are KGHSH and LQKENI. The CDR3 extends over 16 amino acids. The V gene end was trimmed by 6 bases and the J gene end by 0 bases; junction bases not matched to a gene: 7. As DNA, the CDR3 is TGTGCCAGCTCGCCGACCGGGACAGCGAACACCGGGGAGCTGTTTTTT. This encodes CASSPTGTANTGELFF.

This chain connects TRBV3-1 (or the pseudogene TRBV3-2) to TRBJ2-5; tentative D call: TRBD1 (5 bases). V lost 0 bases to trimming and J lost 5 bases, with 19 bases between them. Germline CDR1 LGHDT, CDR2 YNNKEL (reference sequence). CDR3 length equals 17 residues. As DNA, the CDR3 is TGTGCCAGCAGCCAAGATCCCCCCGGAAGGTGGGGCGAGACCCAGTACTTC. This sequence encodes CASSQDPPGRWGETQYF.

The rearrangement joins TRBV7-9 to TRBJ1-1, with unresolved D. The V and J ends lost 6 bases and 1 base respectively, with 9 bases between them. The CDR3 extends over 13 amino acids. Germline CDR1 and CDR2: SEHNR and FQNEAQ (reference sequence). The CDR3 loop reads CASSSQSNTEAFF. CDR3 sequence (DNA): TGTGCCAGCAGTTCACAGTCGAACACTGAAGCTTTCTTT.

The chain is built from TRBV27 and TRBJ1-1; D ambiguous. Per the germline V gene, CDR1 is MNHEY and CDR2 is SMNVEV (reference sequence). The ends were cut back, 5 bases at V and 3 bases at J, with 7 bases in the middle. This CDR3 is 12 amino acids long. The CDR3 spells CASSTGYTEAFF. The CDR3 DNA sequence: TGTGCCAGCAGTACGGGGTACACTGAAGCTTTCTTT.

This clone showed up just a few times. The CDR3 loop is CATSDLSQGGTEQFF. The CDR3 DNA follows: TGTGCCACCAGTGATTTATCACAGGGGGGGACTGAGCAGTTCTTC. The J gene is TRBJ2-1, the V gene TRBV24-1, with D perhaps TRBD1 (8 bases). In germline, CDR1 is KGHDR, CDR2 SFDVKD. V shed 1 base and J shed 9 bases, with 15 bases lying between them. The CDR3 extends over 15 amino acids.

The rearrangement links TRBV29-1 to TRBJ1-1; TRBD1 aligns across 7 bases. The trim removed 5 bases at V and 5 bases at J, leaving 5 bases unmatched. This CDR3 is built from 12 residues. Germline CDR1 reads SQVTM; CDR2 reads ANQGSEA. In nucleotides, the CDR3 is TGCAGCGTTATGCGGACAGGAACTGAAGCTTTCTTT. Its protein is CSVMRTGTEAFF.

The genes are TRBV19 and TRBJ2-3; 8 nucleotides agree with TRBD2. CDR3 length: 15 residues. Losses at the gene ends were 7 bases for V and 0 bases for J; bases not matched to a gene: 6. Germline CDR1 and CDR2: LNHDA and SQIVND (reference sequence). CDR3 nucleotide sequence: TGTGCCAGTACCCGGGAGGGCACTAGCACAGATACGCAGTATTTT. Translation gives CASTREGTSTDTQYF.

This chain uses TRBV9 with TRBJ2-2; TRBD1 matches 7 bases. The germline V gene has CDR1 SGDLS and CDR2 YYNGEE. The CDR3 sequence is 16 residues long. V lost 2 bases to trimming and J lost 2 bases; unmatched junction nucleotides: 6. The CDR3 is CASSVSGTDNTGELFF. CDR3 coding DNA: TGTGCCAGCAGCGTTTCCGGGACAGACAACACCGGGGAGCTGTTTTTT.

This chain uses TRBV30 with TRBJ1-1; D is perhaps TRBD1 (6 bases). V gave up 4 bases and J gave up 4 bases, with 13 bases separating them. Germline CDR1 and CDR2: GTSNPN and SVGIG (reference sequence). The length of the CDR3 is 13 residues. CDR3 residues: CAWTRGGGTEAFF. CDR3 DNA sequence: TGTGCCTGGACCAGGGGAGGGGGCACTGAAGCTTTCTTT.